This is a list of T cell receptor beta chains from one sample in a study of CD8 T cells in ankylosing spondylitis. TCRdb redid the calling of the 5' RACE reads with MiXCR, one entry per CDR3 protein. In the table there are 300,000 to 400,000 distinct CDR3 sequences, 20% of which are singletons. Sequenced sample: blood, either unsorted or a sorted T cell fraction (not recorded which). Every receptor here comes from a male donor with ankylosing spondylitis or in good health (not recorded which). CDR3s leave out the opening cysteine and the closing phenylalanine or tryptophan. Fields, in order: V gene, J gene, D gene, CDR3 protein. D genes are given only for firm matches.

V: TRBV12-3/TRBV12-4
J: TRBJ2-5
D: .
CDR3: ASRYTLGQETQY

V: TRBV9
J: TRBJ2-3
D: TRBD2
CDR3: ASSPGTSGAGQDTQY

V: TRBV6-1
J: TRBJ2-1
D: TRBD2
CDR3: ASSETGGPHEQF

V: TRBV6-5
J: TRBJ2-3
D: .
CDR3: ASSYSTSGTDTQY

V: TRBV7-9
J: TRBJ2-1
D: .
CDR3: ASSFDLLENEQF

V: TRBV21-1
J: TRBJ2-5
D: .
CDR3: ASSTLKELIGVQETQY

V: TRBV6-6
J: TRBJ1-1
D: .
CDR3: ASSYSGAEAF

V: TRBV5-6
J: TRBJ2-1
D: .
CDR3: ASSLGRASSYNEQF

V: TRBV7-9
J: TRBJ2-1
D: TRBD1
CDR3: ASSVGQAYSYNEQF

V: TRBV5-1
J: TRBJ2-5
D: TRBD2
CDR3: ASSLNGLAGASGGTQY

V: TRBV29-1
J: TRBJ2-1
D: .
CDR3: SVGLVGASEQF

V: TRBV7-6
J: TRBJ2-7
D: TRBD1
CDR3: ASSSSDRASSYEQY

V: TRBV12-3/TRBV12-4
J: TRBJ2-7
D: .
CDR3: ASSLATYEQY

V: TRBV28
J: TRBJ2-1
D: TRBD1
CDR3: ASSTGQIYNEQF

V: TRBV6-5
J: TRBJ2-7
D: .
CDR3: ASSYGGALTYEQY

V: TRBV12-3/TRBV12-4
J: TRBJ1-1
D: .
CDR3: ASIEMNTEAF

V: TRBV20-1
J: TRBJ2-7
D: .
CDR3: SVPRYYEQY

V: TRBV11-2
J: TRBJ2-1
D: .
CDR3: ASSRFWAGSYNEQF

V: TRBV29-1
J: TRBJ2-1
D: .
CDR3: SAGSRDATYNEQF

V: TRBV28
J: TRBJ1-3
D: .
CDR3: ASSLRGDGNTIY

V: TRBV7-9
J: TRBJ2-1
D: TRBD2
CDR3: ASSLGLADNEQF

V: TRBV24-1
J: TRBJ2-1
D: .
CDR3: ATSARHGNNEQF

V: TRBV6-5
J: TRBJ2-7
D: .
CDR3: ASSFREMDEQY

V: TRBV10-3
J: TRBJ2-2
D: TRBD2
CDR3: AIRGTGSGGTNTGELF

V: TRBV27
J: TRBJ1-5
D: .
CDR3: ASNGGPEGHQPQH

V: TRBV29-1
J: TRBJ2-7
D: .
CDR3: SVSGRSSYEQY

V: TRBV29-1
J: TRBJ1-2
D: .
CDR3: SVGPLAAPGENGYT

V: TRBV5-1
J: TRBJ2-7
D: .
CDR3: ASSSQWTDSYEQY

V: TRBV5-1
J: TRBJ2-7
D: .
CDR3: ASSTDSLAYEQY

V: TRBV12-3/TRBV12-4
J: TRBJ2-5
D: .
CDR3: ASSPSGRGTQY

V: TRBV2
J: TRBJ2-5
D: .
CDR3: ASREGIQETQY

V: TRBV2
J: TRBJ2-1
D: TRBD1
CDR3: ATRTGPNEQF

V: TRBV7-8
J: TRBJ2-5
D: TRBD1
CDR3: ASSSRTGGSTQY

V: TRBV28
J: TRBJ2-1
D: TRBD2
CDR3: ASRALAGVAEQF

V: TRBV7-2
J: TRBJ2-5
D: .
CDR3: ASSLSGDLGETQY

V: TRBV12-3/TRBV12-4
J: TRBJ1-1
D: .
CDR3: ASSFGAEAF

V: TRBV9
J: TRBJ1-1
D: TRBD1
CDR3: ASRGQGYTEAF